This T cell receptor beta chain was sequenced in a study of patients and donors after allogeneic stem cell transplantation. The table lists this clonotype with a few counts. A single record per CDR3 protein comes from TCRdb applying MiXCR to the RT-PCR reads. The table has some 880,000 distinct CDR3 sequences, more than 15% seen once. Germline CDR1 DFQATT, CDR2 SNEGSKA (reference sequence). This CDR3 comprises 15 residues. V shed 2 bases, J shed 3 bases, and the junction held 9 bases outside the gene matches. This clonotype was sampled from a human donor who was either an allogeneic HSCT recipient or a stem cell or donor lymphocyte infusion donor (not recorded which). It is not recorded whose cells these are; they may come from a transplant donor. Material: blood, either unsorted or a sorted T cell fraction (not recorded which). The chain joins TRBV20-1 to TRBJ2-7, with TRBD2 matching 8 bases. The chain's CDR3 is CSARPQGRGDYEQYF. The CDR3 coding sequence is TGCAGTGCTAGACCCCAGGGGCGGGGGGACTACGAGCAGTACTTC.